This passage covers 13 T cell receptor beta chains from one sample sequenced in a study of blood T cell repertoires in COVID-19 (dated by TCRdb to 2018 to 2021). Receptor amplification or capture employed the immunoSEQ multiplex PCR assay. Held by TCRdb, this immuneACCESS table contains in-frame sequences only and omits some clones. Under half of the omission traces to an unresolved V gene where checked; the cause of the rest is unknown. The sample table records roughly 180,000 clones; approximately 88% of these occur just once. The leading ten clones occupy roughly 4.2% of the sample. Material for sequencing was peripheral blood. These receptors all stem from a woman in her twenties or thirties with acute or convalescent COVID-19.

This clone was seen once. The chain uses TRBV30 and TRBJ2-3; 13 bases match TRBD2. Germline V gives CDR1 GTSNPN, CDR2 SVGIG (reference sequence). The CDR3 is made up of 14 amino acids. After removal of 8 bases from V and 2 bases from J, the junction contained 4 bases not matched to a gene. This chain's CDR3 is CAGTSGIITDTQYF. The CDR3 coding sequence is TGTGCCGGGACTAGCGGGATAATCACAGATACGCAGTATTTT.

This clone was picked up one time. The V gene is TRBV10-1, the J gene TRBJ2-1; D unclear. CDR1 and CDR2 (germline): WNHNN, SYGVQD (reference sequence). This CDR3 is built from 16 residues. Trimming cost V 0 bases and J 1 base, with 10 bases left between them. CDR3 nucleotides: TGCGCCAGCAGTGAGTCATTAGCTGAGTCCTACAATGAGCAGTTCTTC. Its protein is CASSESLAESYNEQFF.

The V call is TRBV5-1, the J call TRBJ2-1; weak D call: TRBD1 (6 bases). The V end was cut by 4 bases, the J end by 0 bases, with 11 bases between. Germline CDR1 reads SGHRS; CDR2 reads YFSETQ. The CDR3 runs 15 residues. The CDR3 protein is CASSLLRGSYNEQFF. CDR3 DNA: TGCGCCAGCAGCCTGCTCAGGGGCTCCTACAATGAGCAGTTCTTC.

The sample holds one count of this clone. The chain is built from TRBV5-5 and TRBJ1-3; no definite D call. Germline V gene sequence: CDR1 SGHKS, CDR2 YYEKEE (reference sequence). This CDR3 has 17 amino acids. Trimming shortened V by 0 bases and J by 0 bases, and 13 bases separated the two germline ends. CDR3 DNA: TGTGCCAGCAGCTTGGCTACGGGAATCTACTCTGGAAACACCATATATTTT. It is translated as CASSLATGIYSGNTIYF.

The chain joins TRBV3-1 (or the pseudogene TRBV3-2) to TRBJ2-1, with 15 nucleotides matching TRBD2. This CDR3 spans 18 amino acids. Germline CDR1 LGHDT, CDR2 YNNKEL (reference sequence). The J segment lost 7 bases and the V segment lost 4 bases, leaving 11 bases of the junction unmatched. As DNA, the CDR3 is TGTGCCAGCAGCCCACCGGGACTAGCGGGAGGAATCGGGAATGAGCAGTTCTTC. Translated: CASSPPGLAGGIGNEQFF.

Remarks on this clone: At one end the junction does not follow the germline gene, possibly because of a read error. The chain links TRBV2 to TRBJ2-7; D is perhaps TRBD1 (5 bases). The CDR3 has 12 amino acids. From germline, CDR1 is SNHLY and CDR2 FYNNEI. The CDR3 DNA follows: TGTGCCAGCAGTGAATTCCGGCCAGTGGGGCCATTC. This gives the protein CASSEFRPVGPF. Full variable domain (rest looked up from reference TRBV2 and TRBJ2-7): EPEVTQTPSHQVTQMGQEVILRCVPISNHLYFYWYRQILGQKVEFLVSFYNNEISEKSEIFDDQFSVERPDGSNFTLKIRSTKLEDSAMYFCASSEFRPVGPFGPGTRLTVT.

This chain links TRBV19 with TRBJ2-7; TRBD1 matches at 8 bases. V trimming: 3 bases; J trimming: 3 bases; junction bases outside the gene matches: 1. The germline V gene encodes CDR1 LNHDA and CDR2 SQIVND (reference sequence). The CDR3 consists of 13 residues. The DNA for the CDR3 is TGTGCCAGTAGTATCGACAGGGGCTACGAGCAGTACTTC. It specifies CASSIDRGYEQYF.

This chain joins TRBV5-1 and TRBJ1-1; 8 bases agree with TRBD1. Germline CDR1 and CDR2: SGHRS and YFSETQ. Losses at the gene ends were 5 bases for V and 7 bases for J; bases not matched to a gene: 7. The CDR3 runs to 13 residues. This chain's CDR3 is CASRDQGASEAFF. CDR3 sequence (DNA): TGCGCCAGCAGGGACCAGGGGGCGAGTGAAGCTTTCTTT.

The chain links TRBV2 to TRBJ1-1; TRBD1 is a possible D gene (5 bases). The CDR3 runs to 12 residues. V gave up 3 bases and J gave up 7 bases, with 9 bases separating them. Germline CDR1 and CDR2: SNHLY and FYNNEI. This CDR3 is CASSDWGLEAFF. The CDR3 coding sequence is TGTGCCAGCAGTGACTGGGGCCTTGAAGCTTTCTTT.

V usage is TRBV7-9 and J usage is TRBJ2-2; D not certain. Per germline, CDR1 SEHNR and CDR2 FQNEAQ (reference sequence). Between the trimmed V and J ends, which lost 5 bases and 10 bases, there was a span of 8 bases. CDR3 size: 11 residues. CDR3: CASSLVEELFF. CDR3 DNA: TGTGCCAGCAGCCTTGTAGAGGAGCTGTTTTTT.

The rearrangement links TRBV4-1 to TRBJ1-2; 9 nucleotides line up with TRBD1. The CDR3 runs to 15 residues. Germline V lookup: CDR1 MGHRA, CDR2 YSYEKL. Germline trimming cut 0 bases from V and 11 bases from J; bases unmatched to any gene: 10. The CDR3 coding sequence is TGCGCCAGCAGCCAAGAGCCCGGGACAGGGATGTTGTACACCTTC. Translating it yields CASSQEPGTGMLYTF.

V gene TRBV5-6 combines with J gene TRBJ1-2, with TRBD1 matching 8 bases. CDR1 SGHDT and CDR2 YYEEEE come from the germline V gene. The junction had 7 bases not matched to a gene; V was cut back by 1 base and J by 8 bases. CDR3 length: 14 residues. The CDR3 nucleotides are TGTGCCAGCAGCTTGTTGGACAGGGATAGGGGCTACACCTTC. The encoded protein is CASSLLDRDRGYTF.

The genes are TRBV6-1 and TRBJ2-1; D remains unclear. This CDR3 has 13 residues. Per germline, CDR1 MNHNS and CDR2 SASEGT. The V gene lost 2 bases and the J gene lost 4 bases, with 6 bases spanning the gap. CDR3 sequence: CASSEQAYNEQFF. The CDR3 nucleotides are TGTGCCAGCAGTGAACAAGCATACAATGAGCAGTTCTTC.